This T cell receptor beta chain was identified in a study of regulatory T cells in long-lasting Graves disease. Across the study: Newly diagnosed Graves' patients had taken antithyroid drugs under 3 months. Study results and limitations: Preferential use of TRBV28, TRBJ1-2 and TRBJ2-5 was seen in persistent disease.

Construction of the TCR beta libraries employed iRepertoire HTBI primers in conjunction with Arm-PCR of CDR3 regions. TCRdb ran MiXCR on the multiplex PCR reads and lists one entry per CDR3 protein. This sample has a few hundred thousand distinct CDR3 sequences, with about 15% found just once. The germline V gene encodes CDR1 MNHEY and CDR2 SVGAGI. V was pared by 0 bases and J by 2 bases, with 17 bases between. The CDR3 is made up of 17 amino acids. The time point is: newly diagnosed GD, antithyroid drugs for less than 3 months. Following extraction of RNA from PBMCs, that RNA was used to make the TCR library. This clonotype has more than one count but fewer than ten. No antigen is known for it. In addition, the sample was reused for a study of T cells in Graves' hyperthyroidism and ophthalmopathy. That publication notes: The primer set for the first-round RT-PCR of the TCR CDR3 was HTBI.

The clonotype comes from a woman between 35 and 50 years old with Graves disease. This rearrangement joins TRBV6-5 to TRBJ2-7; D is unresolved. The sequences come from peripheral blood mononuclear cells (PBMCs), collected at new diagnosis, from a patient treated with antithyroid drugs. CDR3 sequence (DNA): TGTGCCAGCAGTTACTCGATTTCCAGCACAATCGCCTACGAGCAGTACTTC. It specifies CASSYSISSTIAYEQYF.